The sequence of this T cell receptor beta chain was determined in a study of cytomegalovirus exposure and HLA in healthy donors. Study background: The study's early data release held about 85 million unique TCRs from HLA-typed donors. The study's findings and limits: Later on, an analysis found that several of the most significant clusters appeared to be linked to common viral pathogens, which included parvovirus B19. A later look showed TCR association rates differing by HLA locus, highest for DRB1 and lowest for HLA-C.

With regard to this clone: Its antigen is not known.

PCR involved 60 Vbeta and 13 Jbeta primers. Clones were read by immunoSEQ multiplex PCR, and TCRdb kept only the in-frame ones, dropping some. The table includes 90,000 to 140,000 clones, approximately 69% detected once. The germline gives CDR1 MNHEY, CDR2 SVGAGI. This CDR3 spans 14 amino acids. V gave up 8 bases and J gave up 2 bases; unmatched junction bases: 3. V is TRBV6-5 and J is TRBJ1-5, with TRBD1 identical over 10 bases. The receptor's source is a man younger than 40 in good health and CMV-seronegative. The sample comprised PBMCs. The CDR3 DNA follows: TGTGCCAGCCGACAGGGGGCTGGCAATCAGCCCCAGCATTTT. Translating it yields CASRQGAGNQPQHF.